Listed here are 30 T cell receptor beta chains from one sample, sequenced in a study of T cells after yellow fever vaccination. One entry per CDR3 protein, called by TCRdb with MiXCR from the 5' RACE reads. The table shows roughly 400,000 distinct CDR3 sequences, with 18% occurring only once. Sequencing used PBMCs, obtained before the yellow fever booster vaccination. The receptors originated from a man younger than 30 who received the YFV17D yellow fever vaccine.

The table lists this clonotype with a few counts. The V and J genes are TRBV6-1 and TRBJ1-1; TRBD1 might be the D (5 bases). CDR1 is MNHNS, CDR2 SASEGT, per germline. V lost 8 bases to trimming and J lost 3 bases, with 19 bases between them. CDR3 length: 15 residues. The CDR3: CASPPPGRGDTEAFF. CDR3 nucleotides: TGTGCCAGCCCTCCTCCGGGACGAGGGGACACTGAAGCTTTCTTT.

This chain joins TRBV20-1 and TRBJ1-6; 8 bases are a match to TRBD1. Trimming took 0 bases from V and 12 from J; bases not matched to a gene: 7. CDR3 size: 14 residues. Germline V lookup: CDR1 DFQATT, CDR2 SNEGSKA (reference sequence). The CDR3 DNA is TGCAGTGCTAGAGATCGTACAGGGGGGAGACCCCTCCACTTT. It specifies CSARDRTGGRPLHF.

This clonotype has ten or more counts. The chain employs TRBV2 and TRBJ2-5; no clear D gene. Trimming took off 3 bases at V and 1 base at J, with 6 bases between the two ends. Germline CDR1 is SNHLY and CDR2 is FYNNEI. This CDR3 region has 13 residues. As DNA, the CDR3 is TGTGCCAGCAGTGAGTGGGTCCAAGAGACCCAGTACTTC. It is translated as CASSEWVQETQYF.

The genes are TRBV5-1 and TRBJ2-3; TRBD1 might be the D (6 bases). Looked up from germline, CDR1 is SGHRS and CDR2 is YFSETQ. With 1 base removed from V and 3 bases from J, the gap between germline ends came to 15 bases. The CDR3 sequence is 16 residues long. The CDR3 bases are TGCGCCAGCAGCTTGCAGGCAGGGGATAGTACAGATACGCAGTATTTT. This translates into CASSLQAGDSTDTQYF. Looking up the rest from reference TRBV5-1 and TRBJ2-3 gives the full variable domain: KAGVTQTPRYLIKTRGQQVTLSCSPISGHRSVSWYQQTPGQGLQFLFEYFSETQRNKGNFPGRFSGRQFSNSRSEMNVSTLELGDSALYLCASSLQAGDSTDTQYFGPGTRLTVL.

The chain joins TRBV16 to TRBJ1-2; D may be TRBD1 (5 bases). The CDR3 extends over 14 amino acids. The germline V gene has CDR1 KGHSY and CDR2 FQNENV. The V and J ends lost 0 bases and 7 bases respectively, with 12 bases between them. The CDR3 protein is CASSQSRGLGGYTF. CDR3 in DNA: TGTGCCAGCAGCCAATCAAGGGGCTTGGGTGGCTACACCTTC.

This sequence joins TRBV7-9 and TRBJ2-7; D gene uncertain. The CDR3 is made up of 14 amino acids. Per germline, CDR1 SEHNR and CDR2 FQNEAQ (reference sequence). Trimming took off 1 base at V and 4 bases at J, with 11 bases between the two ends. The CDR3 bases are TGTGCCAGCAGCTTAGGGGGTCTCGGGTACGAGCAGTACGTC. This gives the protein CASSLGGLGYEQYV.

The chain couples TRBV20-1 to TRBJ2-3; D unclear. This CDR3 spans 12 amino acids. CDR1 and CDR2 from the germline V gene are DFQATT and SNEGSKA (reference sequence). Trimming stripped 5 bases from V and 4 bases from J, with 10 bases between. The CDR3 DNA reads TGCAGTGCTCCCTTCGACGCAGATACGCAGTATTTT. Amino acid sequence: CSAPFDADTQYF.

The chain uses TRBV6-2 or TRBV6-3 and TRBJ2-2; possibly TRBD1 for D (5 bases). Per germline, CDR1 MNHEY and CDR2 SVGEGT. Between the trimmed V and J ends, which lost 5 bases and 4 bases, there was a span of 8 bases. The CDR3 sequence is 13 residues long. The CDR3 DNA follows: TGTGCCAGCAGTAAGACAGTCACCGGGGAGCTGTTTTTT. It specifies CASSKTVTGELFF.

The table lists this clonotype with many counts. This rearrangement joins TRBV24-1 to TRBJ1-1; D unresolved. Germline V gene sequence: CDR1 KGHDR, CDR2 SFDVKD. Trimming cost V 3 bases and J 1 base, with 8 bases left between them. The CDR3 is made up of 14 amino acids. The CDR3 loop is CATSDPPPNTEAFF. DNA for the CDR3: TGTGCCACCAGTGATCCCCCACCGAACACTGAAGCTTTCTTT.

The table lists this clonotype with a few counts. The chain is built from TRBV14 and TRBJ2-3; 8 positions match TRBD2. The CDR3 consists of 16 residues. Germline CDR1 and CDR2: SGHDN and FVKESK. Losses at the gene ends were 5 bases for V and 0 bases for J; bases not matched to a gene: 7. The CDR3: CASSSLSGASTDTQYF. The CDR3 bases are TGTGCCAGCAGCTCCCTTAGCGGGGCGAGCACAGATACGCAGTATTTT.

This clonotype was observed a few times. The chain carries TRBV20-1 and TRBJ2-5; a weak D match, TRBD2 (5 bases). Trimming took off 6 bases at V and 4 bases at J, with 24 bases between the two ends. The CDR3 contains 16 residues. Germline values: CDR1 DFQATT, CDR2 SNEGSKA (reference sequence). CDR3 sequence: CSASPLGTRGGETQYF. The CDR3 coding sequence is TGCAGTGCGAGCCCTCTGGGCACTCGAGGAGGAGAGACCCAGTACTTC.

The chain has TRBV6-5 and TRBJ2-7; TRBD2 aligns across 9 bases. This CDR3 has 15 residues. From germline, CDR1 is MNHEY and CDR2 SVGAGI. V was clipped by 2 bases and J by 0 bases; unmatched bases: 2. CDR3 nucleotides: TGTGCCAGCAGTTACGGCGGGGGGGGCTCCTACGAGCAGTACGTC. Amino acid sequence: CASSYGGGGSYEQYV.

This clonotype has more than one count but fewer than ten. DNA for the CDR3: TGTGCCAGCAGCAGCCGGGACAGGGGGTTCTATGGCTACACCTTC. Translated: CASSSRDRGFYGYTF. The chain has TRBV6-5 and TRBJ1-2, with 11 bases aligning to TRBD1. CDR3 length: 15 residues. Germline V gene sequence: CDR1 MNHEY, CDR2 SVGAGI. Trimming at V came to 6 bases and at J to 4 bases, leaving 7 bases not matched to a gene.

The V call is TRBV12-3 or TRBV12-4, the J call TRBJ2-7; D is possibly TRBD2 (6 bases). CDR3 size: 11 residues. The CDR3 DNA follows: TGTGCCAGCAGTTTTGGGACTGACTTAGTCGTC. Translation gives CASSFGTDLVV.

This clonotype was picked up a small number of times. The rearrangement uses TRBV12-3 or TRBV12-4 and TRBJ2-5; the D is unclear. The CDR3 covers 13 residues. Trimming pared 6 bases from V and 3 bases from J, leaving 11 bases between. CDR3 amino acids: CASSTSRKETQYF. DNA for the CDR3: TGTGCCAGCAGCACATCCAGGAAAGAGACCCAGTACTTC.

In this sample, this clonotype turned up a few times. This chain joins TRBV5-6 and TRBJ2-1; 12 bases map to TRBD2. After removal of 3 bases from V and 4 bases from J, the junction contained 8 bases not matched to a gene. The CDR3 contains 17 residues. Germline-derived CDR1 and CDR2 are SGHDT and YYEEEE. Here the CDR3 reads CASSSDPLAGGYNEQFF. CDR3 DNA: TGTGCCAGCAGCTCGGATCCACTAGCGGGGGGTTACAATGAGCAGTTCTTC.

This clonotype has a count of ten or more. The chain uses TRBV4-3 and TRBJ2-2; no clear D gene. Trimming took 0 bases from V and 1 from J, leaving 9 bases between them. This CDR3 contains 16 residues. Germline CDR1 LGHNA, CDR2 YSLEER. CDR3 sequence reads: CASSQEVLGNTGELFF. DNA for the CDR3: TGCGCCAGCAGCCAAGAGGTTTTGGGGAACACCGGGGAGCTGTTTTTT.

The DNA of the CDR3 is TGTGCCATCAGTGAGGGGACAGGGGGGTTATCTGACGAGCAGTACTTC. Translation: CAISEGTGGLSDEQYF. This chain links TRBV10-3 with TRBJ2-7, with 11 bases identical to TRBD1. Losses at the gene ends were 2 bases for V and 5 bases for J; bases not matched to a gene: 8. The CDR3 sequence is 16 residues long. Germline V gene lookup returns CDR1 ENHRY and CDR2 SYGVKD.

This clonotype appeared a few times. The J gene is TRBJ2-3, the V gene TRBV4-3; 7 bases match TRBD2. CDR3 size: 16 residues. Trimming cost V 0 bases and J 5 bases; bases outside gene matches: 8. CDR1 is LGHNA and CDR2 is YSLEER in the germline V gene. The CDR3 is CASSQDRTSGGDTQYF. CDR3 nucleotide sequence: TGCGCCAGCAGCCAAGATCGGACTAGTGGCGGAGATACGCAGTATTTT.

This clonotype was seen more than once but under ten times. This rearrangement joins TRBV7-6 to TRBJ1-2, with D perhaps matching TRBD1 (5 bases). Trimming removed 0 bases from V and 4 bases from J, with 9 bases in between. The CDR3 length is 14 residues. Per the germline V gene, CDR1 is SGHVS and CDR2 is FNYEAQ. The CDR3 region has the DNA TGTGCCAGCAGCTTAGCCCCAGGGACCTATGGCTACACCTTC. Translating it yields CASSLAPGTYGYTF.

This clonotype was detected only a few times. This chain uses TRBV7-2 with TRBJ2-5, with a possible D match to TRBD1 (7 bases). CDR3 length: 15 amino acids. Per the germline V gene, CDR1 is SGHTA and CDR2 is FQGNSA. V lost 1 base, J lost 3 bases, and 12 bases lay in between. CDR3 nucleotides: TGTGCCAGCAGCTTAGTTGCCAGGGGGGAAGAGACCCAGTACTTC. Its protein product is CASSLVARGEETQYF.

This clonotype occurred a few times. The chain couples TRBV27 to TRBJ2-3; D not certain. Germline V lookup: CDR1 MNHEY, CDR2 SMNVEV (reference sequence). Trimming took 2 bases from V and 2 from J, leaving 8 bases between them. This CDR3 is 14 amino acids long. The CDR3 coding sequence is TGTGCCAGCAGTTTACTTGGTTACACAGATACGCAGTATTTT. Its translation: CASSLLGYTDTQYF.

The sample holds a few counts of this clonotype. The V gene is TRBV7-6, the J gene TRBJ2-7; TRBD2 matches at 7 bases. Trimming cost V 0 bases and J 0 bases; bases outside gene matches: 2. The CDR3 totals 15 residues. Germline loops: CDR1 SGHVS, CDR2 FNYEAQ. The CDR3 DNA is TGTGCCAGCAGCTTAGCGCGGGGGAGCTCCTACGAGCAGTACTTC. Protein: CASSLARGSSYEQYF.

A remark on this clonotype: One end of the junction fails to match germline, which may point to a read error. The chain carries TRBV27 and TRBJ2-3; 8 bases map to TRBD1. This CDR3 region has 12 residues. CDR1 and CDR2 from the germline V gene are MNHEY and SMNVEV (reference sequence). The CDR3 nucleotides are TGTGCCGGCAGAACAGGGGGAGATACGCAGTATTTT. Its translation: CAGRTGGDTQYF.

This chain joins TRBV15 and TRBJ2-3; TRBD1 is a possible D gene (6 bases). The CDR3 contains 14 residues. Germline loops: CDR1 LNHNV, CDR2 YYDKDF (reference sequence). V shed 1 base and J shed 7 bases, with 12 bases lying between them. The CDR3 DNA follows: TGTGCCACCAGCAGAGTGGGGGCAGCTAATACGCAGTATTTT. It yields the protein CATSRVGAANTQYF.

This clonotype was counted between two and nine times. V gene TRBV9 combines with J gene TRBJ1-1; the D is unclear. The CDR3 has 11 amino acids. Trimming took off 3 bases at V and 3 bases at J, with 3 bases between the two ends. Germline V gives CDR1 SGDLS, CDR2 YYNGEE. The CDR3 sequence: CASSGDTEAFF. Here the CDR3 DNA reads TGTGCCAGCAGCGGTGACACTGAAGCTTTCTTT.

The CDR3 DNA reads as TGCAGCGTTGAAGATCCGCGGACAGTGGGGTCCCAGTACTTC. This gives the protein CSVEDPRTVGSQYF. This chain connects TRBV29-1 to TRBJ2-5; possibly TRBD1 for D (6 bases). V was trimmed by 0 bases and J by 9 bases, leaving 17 bases between them. Germline V lookup: CDR1 SQVTM, CDR2 ANQGSEA. The CDR3 runs to 14 residues.

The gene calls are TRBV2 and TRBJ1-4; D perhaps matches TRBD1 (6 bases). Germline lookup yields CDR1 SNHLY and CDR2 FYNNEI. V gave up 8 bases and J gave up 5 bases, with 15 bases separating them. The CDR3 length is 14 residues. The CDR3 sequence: CASSFSDRNEKLFF. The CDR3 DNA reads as TGTGCCAGCTCCTTTTCTGACAGGAATGAAAAACTGTTTTTT.

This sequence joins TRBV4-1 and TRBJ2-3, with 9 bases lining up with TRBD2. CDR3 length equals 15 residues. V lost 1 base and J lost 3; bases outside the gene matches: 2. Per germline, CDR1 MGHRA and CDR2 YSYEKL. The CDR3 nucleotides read TGCGCCAGCAGCCAAGTAGCGGGGGTGACAGATACGCAGTATTTT. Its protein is CASSQVAGVTDTQYF.

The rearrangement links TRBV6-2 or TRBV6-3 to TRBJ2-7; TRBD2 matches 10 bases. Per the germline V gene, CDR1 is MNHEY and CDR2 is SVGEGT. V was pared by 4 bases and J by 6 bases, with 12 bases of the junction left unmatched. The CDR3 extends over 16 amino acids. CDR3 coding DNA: TGTGCCAGCAGTTCTCACCCCAGAGGACTAGCGGCCGAGCAGTACGTC. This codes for CASSSHPRGLAAEQYV.